These 19 T cell receptor beta chains originate from one sample sequenced in a study of a mutant IDH1 vaccine in newly diagnosed glioma. Time point meaning: week 35, safety follow-up. A single vaccine dose contained 300 ug of mutant IDH1 20-mer peptide, and topical imiquimod was used with it. Their antigens remain unidentified. TCRdb's copy holds only in-frame clones and misses some; the assay was immunoSEQ multiplex PCR. The profile shows around 70,000 clones, roughly 86% of them singletons. Sequencing used PBMCs, obtained from a glioma patient whose treatment included an IDH1 peptide vaccine. These receptors were taken from a man younger than 45 with glioma.

V usage is TRBV7-9 and J usage is TRBJ1-2; 9 bases agree with TRBD1. The CDR3 covers 15 residues. Germline V gene sequence: CDR1 SEHNR, CDR2 FQNEAQ (reference sequence). The V segment lost 5 bases and the J segment 3 bases; nucleotides outside the gene matches: 7. This chain's CDR3 is CASSQRGQGDYGYTF. Here the CDR3 DNA reads TGTGCCAGCAGCCAACGGGGACAGGGTGACTATGGCTACACCTTC.

The chain couples TRBV5-6 to TRBJ1-2; tentative D call: TRBD1 (6 bases). This CDR3 contains 14 residues. The V end lost 3 bases, the J end lost 8 bases, and 17 bases lay between the germline ends. The germline V gene has CDR1 SGHDT and CDR2 YYEEEE. CDR3 sequence (DNA): TGTGCCAGCAGCTGGGGACGGGGGGCCCGCGGCTACACCTTC. Encoded protein: CASSWGRGARGYTF.

Worth noting for this clone: Germline and junction disagree at one end, which may indicate a read error. The CDR3, as DNA: TGTGCCAGCAGCTTAACGGACAGGGACCATCTTCTCTTC. Its translation is CASSLTDRDHLLF. The V and J genes are TRBV9 and TRBJ2-1, with TRBD1 matching over 8 bases. Germline V gene sequence: CDR1 SGDLS, CDR2 YYNGEE. CDR3 size: 13 residues.

The chain joins TRBV7-9 to TRBJ2-7, with 7 bases matching TRBD1. The germline V gene has CDR1 SEHNR and CDR2 FQNEAQ (reference sequence). Trimming removed 3 bases from V and 5 bases from J; junction bases left unmatched: 4. The CDR3 contains 13 residues. The DNA of the CDR3 is TGTGCCAGCAGCTTCGACAGGGTCCACGAGCAGTACTTC. Translated: CASSFDRVHEQYF.

The gene calls are TRBV5-5 and TRBJ1-2; D may be TRBD1 (5 bases). The V gene lost 3 bases and the J gene lost 6 bases, with 12 bases spanning the gap. The CDR3 is 13 amino acids. Looked up from germline, CDR1 is SGHKS and CDR2 is YYEKEE (reference sequence). The CDR3 nucleotides are TGTGCCAGCAGCTCCGTGACGGGGGATGGCTACACCTTC. Translating it yields CASSSVTGDGYTF.

This chain connects TRBV29-1 to TRBJ1-3; D not resolved. V lost 5 bases and J 4 bases, leaving 9 bases between the germline ends. The CDR3 sequence is 12 residues long. The germline V gene encodes CDR1 SQVTM and CDR2 ANQGSEA. The chain's CDR3 is CSVRAQGNTIYF. Here the CDR3 DNA reads TGCAGCGTTCGGGCTCAAGGAAACACCATATATTTT.

This chain connects TRBV29-1 to TRBJ2-1, with 9 bases lining up with TRBD2. In germline, CDR1 is SQVTM, CDR2 ANQGSEA. The CDR3 extends over 12 amino acids. V lost 6 bases, J lost 8 bases, and 5 bases stayed unmatched. CDR3 in DNA: TGCAGCGTCCGGCGGGGGGGTTATGAGCAGTTCTTC. It yields the protein CSVRRGGYEQFF.

This sequence joins TRBV10-2 and TRBJ1-6; D gene unclear. CDR1 WSHSY and CDR2 SAAADI come from the germline V gene. Trimming stripped 8 bases from V and 7 bases from J, with 12 bases between. The CDR3 consists of 13 residues. The CDR3 loop is CASGGRENSPLHF. The CDR3, as DNA: TGCGCCAGCGGTGGACGGGAAAATTCACCCCTCCACTTT.

This clone was observed a handful of times. V gene TRBV30 combines with J gene TRBJ1-5; D uncertain. The CDR3 runs 14 residues. Trimming pared 0 bases from V and 2 bases from J, leaving 8 bases between. Germline-derived CDR1 and CDR2 are GTSNPN and SVGIG (reference sequence). Here the CDR3 reads CAWSVVRGNQPQHF. DNA of the CDR3: TGTGCCTGGAGTGTAGTTCGAGGCAATCAGCCCCAGCATTTT.

The chain joins TRBV5-1 to TRBJ1-4; D not resolved. This CDR3 comprises 13 residues. Germline CDR1 and CDR2: SGHRS and YFSETQ. The V and J ends lost 2 bases and 5 bases respectively, with 7 bases between them. The chain's CDR3 is CASSFLTNEKLFF. CDR3 nucleotides: TGCGCCAGCAGCTTTCTCACCAATGAAAAACTGTTTTTT.

This chain joins TRBV19 and TRBJ2-5; D possibly corresponds to TRBD2 (6 bases). The CDR3 is made up of 13 amino acids. The ends were cut back, 3 bases at V and 5 bases at J, with 10 bases in the middle. Per the germline V gene, CDR1 is LNHDA and CDR2 is SQIVND (reference sequence). The CDR3 loop is CASSIRGWETQYF. CDR3 coding DNA: TGTGCCAGTAGTATTCGGGGGTGGGAGACCCAGTACTTC.

The V and J genes are TRBV28 and TRBJ1-2; possibly TRBD1 for D (6 bases). Deletions cut 6 bases from V and 4 bases from J, with 15 bases between. The CDR3 covers 14 residues. From germline, CDR1 is MDHEN and CDR2 SYDVKM. CDR3 sequence (DNA): TGTGCCAGCAGCACACAGGGAGCAGTCTATGGCTACACCTTC. Amino acid sequence: CASSTQGAVYGYTF.

The V and J genes are TRBV5-4 and TRBJ2-7; a possible D gene is TRBD1 (6 bases). This CDR3 is built from 11 residues. The germline V and J ends were trimmed by 2 bases and 8 bases, with 8 bases remaining between them. Germline-derived CDR1 and CDR2 are SGHNT and YYREEE (reference sequence). DNA of the CDR3: TGTGCCAGCAGCTTACAGGGTAAGCAGTACTTC. Translating it yields CASSLQGKQYF.

The chain recombines TRBV4-2 with TRBJ2-1; perhaps TRBD2 as D (6 bases). V was pared by 0 bases and J by 0 bases, with 12 bases between. CDR3 size: 17 residues. In germline, CDR1 is LGHNA, CDR2 YNFKEQ. Here the CDR3 reads CASSQDRAGSSYNEQFF. The CDR3 DNA reads TGTGCCAGCAGCCAAGACCGTGCGGGGAGCTCCTACAATGAGCAGTTCTTC.

V usage is TRBV27 and J usage is TRBJ2-7; 10 bases align to TRBD1. CDR1 and CDR2 (germline): MNHEY, SMNVEV (reference sequence). V gave up 7 bases and J gave up 6 bases; unmatched junction bases: 6. This CDR3 is 13 amino acids long. CDR3 protein: CASNRQGASEQYF. Here the CDR3 DNA reads TGTGCCAGCAACCGACAGGGGGCTTCCGAGCAGTACTTC.

In its sample, this clone was seen a few times. The rearrangement joins TRBV7-9 to TRBJ2-3; 8 bases agree with TRBD1. J lost 6 bases, V lost 4 bases, and 21 bases had no gene match. This CDR3 is built from 19 residues. CDR1 is SEHNR and CDR2 is FQNEAQ in the germline V gene (reference sequence). In DNA, the CDR3 is TGTGCCAGCAGCTCATTATCCGGACAGGGTGCCTTGTATTATGATACGCAGTATTTT. Translated, it gives CASSSLSGQGALYYDTQYF.

This clone has just one count. This chain links TRBV4-1 with TRBJ2-5; TRBD2 aligns across 7 bases. The V gene's germline CDR1 is MGHRA and CDR2 YSYEKL. With 2 bases clipped from V and 3 bases from J, the junction kept 3 bases outside the gene matches. The CDR3 loop spans 14 amino acids. The CDR3 coding sequence is TGCGCCAGCAGCCAACCCGGGACTAAAGAGACCCAGTACTTC. It translates to CASSQPGTKETQYF.

The CDR3 here is CASSPRQSYNEQFF. DNA for the CDR3: TGTGCCAGCAGCCCCCGACAATCCTACAATGAGCAGTTCTTC. J is TRBJ2-1 and V is TRBV7-6, with D unresolved. From germline, CDR1 is SGHVS and CDR2 FNYEAQ. With 5 bases removed from V and 1 base from J, the gap between germline ends came to 9 bases. CDR3 length equals 14 residues.

The rearrangement uses TRBV7-2 and TRBJ2-1; 16 positions match TRBD2. Trimming at V came to 4 bases and at J to 13 bases, leaving 7 bases not matched to a gene. This CDR3 is 15 amino acids long. From germline, CDR1 is SGHTA and CDR2 FQGNSA. CDR3 DNA sequence: TGTGCCAGCAGCTCGGGACTAGCGGGGGGGAAGGGACAGTTCTTC. Translated, it gives CASSSGLAGGKGQFF.